The 18 T cell receptor beta chains given below trace back to one sample, sequenced in a study of cytomegalovirus exposure and HLA in healthy donors. The study ran its PCR with 60 Vbeta and 13 Jbeta primers. Sequenced by immunoSEQ multiplex PCR; TCRdb stores in-frame clones only, minus some. Of approximately 81,000 clones listed, about four fifths are singletons. Sample: PBMCs. All receptors derive from a woman aged 50 to 65 in good health and CMV-seronegative.

The V gene is TRBV2, the J gene TRBJ1-2, with TRBD1 as a possible D gene (5 bases). The germline CDR1 and CDR2 sequences are SNHLY and FYNNEI. CDR3 length equals 13 residues. Trimming removed 6 bases at V and 6 bases at J, with 14 bases between. DNA of the CDR3: TGTGCCAGCAGAACGGGGGATTATGATGGCTACACCTTC. Translating it yields CASRTGDYDGYTF.

This chain connects TRBV5-8 to TRBJ2-5; tentative D call: TRBD2 (6 bases). The CDR3 length is 15 residues. V was trimmed by 0 bases and J by 4 bases, leaving 13 bases between them. Germline CDR1 and CDR2: SGHTS and YDEGEE. CDR3 in DNA: TGTGCCAGCAGCTTGGCCGGGCTGGGGGGAGAGACCCAGTACTTC. Amino acid sequence: CASSLAGLGGETQYF.

CDR3 nucleotides: TGTGCCAGCAGCTTAAAAGGCAGGGTCACAGATACGCAGTATTTT. This sequence encodes CASSLKGRVTDTQYF. The chain is built from TRBV7-9 and TRBJ2-3, with D tentatively TRBD1 (5 bases). V lost 2 bases, J lost 2 bases, and 11 bases lay in between. This CDR3 has 15 residues. Germline CDR1 is SEHNR and CDR2 is FQNEAQ (reference sequence). Full variable domain (missing parts from reference TRBV7-9 and TRBJ2-3): DTGVSQNPRHKITKRGQNVTFRCDPISEHNRLYWYRQTLGQGPEFLTYFQNEAQLEKSRLLSDRFSAERPKGSFSTLEIQRTEQGDSAMYLCASSLKGRVTDTQYFGPGTRLTVL.

This clone was detected only once. The chain combines TRBV6-5 with TRBJ2-1; D not certain. This CDR3 region has 13 residues. V lost 8 bases, J lost 1 base, and 9 bases lay in between. CDR1 is MNHEY, CDR2 SVGAGI, per germline. CDR3 sequence (DNA): TGTGCCAGCTCGACTTTTTCCTACAATGAGCAGTTCTTC. Residues: CASSTFSYNEQFF.

V is TRBV29-1 and J is TRBJ1-1, with D perhaps matching TRBD1 (5 bases). V was trimmed by 5 bases and J by 10 bases, leaving 14 bases between them. In germline, CDR1 is SQVTM, CDR2 ANQGSEA. This CDR3 region has 11 residues. CDR3 sequence: CSVSSGMGAFF. For the CDR3, the DNA is TGCAGCGTTTCGTCAGGGATGGGAGCTTTCTTT.

This rearrangement joins TRBV6-6 to TRBJ2-3; D not resolved. Germline assignment: CDR1 MNHNY and CDR2 SVGAGI (reference sequence). The CDR3 runs 13 residues. Trimming removed 6 bases from V and 6 bases from J, with 13 bases in between. In DNA form, the CDR3 reads TGTGCCAGCAGGAGCCCATCCTCCGATACGCAGTATTTT. Residues: CASRSPSSDTQYF.

The chain links TRBV6-1 to TRBJ1-2; 7 positions agree with TRBD1. The CDR3 contains 15 residues. Germline V lookup: CDR1 MNHNS, CDR2 SASEGT. The trim removed 5 bases at V and 1 base at J, leaving 7 bases unmatched. The CDR3 is CASSQRTGDNYGYTF. CDR3 DNA sequence: TGTGCCAGCAGTCAAAGGACAGGAGATAACTATGGCTACACCTTC.

The chain employs TRBV18 and TRBJ2-7; the match to TRBD1 covers 7 bases. This CDR3 spans 14 amino acids. In germline, CDR1 is KGHSH, CDR2 LQKENI. J lost 2 bases, V lost 3 bases, and 4 bases had no gene match. CDR3 protein: CASSPWGQTYEQYV. The CDR3 DNA follows: TGTGCCAGCTCACCTTGGGGACAGACCTACGAGCAGTACGTC.

Only one count was recorded for this clone. The chain uses TRBV27 and TRBJ1-2; tentatively, D is TRBD1 (5 bases). Germline-derived CDR1 and CDR2 are MNHEY and SMNVEV (reference sequence). Trimming stripped 6 bases from V and 5 bases from J, with 16 bases between. The CDR3 extends over 14 amino acids. CDR3 sequence (DNA): TGTGCCAGCAGCCTCCGCGGGGGGGAGTATGGCTACACCTTC. Its translation is CASSLRGGEYGYTF.

The chain recombines TRBV29-1 with TRBJ2-5, with D possibly being TRBD1 (6 bases). Trimming removed 7 bases from V and 2 bases from J, with 14 bases in between. Germline loops: CDR1 SQVTM, CDR2 ANQGSEA. There are 13 residues in the CDR3. In DNA form, the CDR3 reads TGCAGCGCGTGGACAGCTGAACAAGAGACCCAGTACTTC. The encoded protein is CSAWTAEQETQYF.

The gene calls are TRBV9 and TRBJ2-3; D may be TRBD1 (6 bases). Trimming left V 2 bases short and J 5 bases short, with 15 bases between. CDR1 and CDR2 from the germline V gene are SGDLS and YYNGEE. This CDR3 has 15 residues. The CDR3 loop reads CASSVRGNQEDTQYF. As DNA, the CDR3 is TGTGCCAGCAGCGTGAGGGGGAATCAGGAAGATACGCAGTATTTT.

The CDR3 DNA reads TGTGCCAGTAAGGCGACTAGCGTCCAAGAGACCCAGTACTTC. Translated: CASKATSVQETQYF. This chain links TRBV19 with TRBJ2-5, with 8 bases identical to TRBD2. The germline V gene has CDR1 LNHDA and CDR2 SQIVND (reference sequence). After removal of 7 bases from V and 1 base from J, the junction contained 5 bases not matched to a gene. The CDR3 extends over 14 amino acids. Combining the CDR3 with reference TRBV19 and TRBJ2-5 gives the whole variable domain DGGITQSPKYLFRKEGQNVTLSCEQNLNHDAMYWYRQDPGQGLRLIYYSQIVNDFQKGDIAEGYSVSREKKESFPLTVTSAQKNPTAFYLCASKATSVQETQYFGPGTRLLVL.

The V and J genes are TRBV5-4 and TRBJ2-2; D gene unclear. The CDR3 is 13 residues long. Trimming shortened V by 2 bases and J by 4 bases, and 6 bases separated the two germline ends. Germline CDR1 and CDR2: SGHNT and YYREEE (reference sequence). The CDR3 DNA sequence: TGTGCCAGCAGCTTTCCCGGCACCGGGGAGCTGTTTTTT. Translation: CASSFPGTGELFF. The entire variable domain, with the rest obtained from reference TRBV5-4 and TRBJ2-2, is as follows: ETGVTQSPTHLIKTRGQQVTLRCSSQSGHNTVSWYQQALGQGPQFIFQYYREEENGRGNFPPRFSGLQFPNYSSELNVNALELDDSALYLCASSFPGTGELFFGEGSRLTVL.

CDR3 nucleotides: TGCGCCAGCAGCTTGTCCAGGATCTACGAGCAGTACTTC. As protein: CASSLSRIYEQYF. The chain employs TRBV5-1 and TRBJ2-7; unclear D gene. V dropped 1 base and J dropped 3 bases, with 8 bases sitting between them. Germline V CDR1 and CDR2: SGHRS, YFSETQ. The CDR3 is 13 residues long.

The chain joins TRBV19 to TRBJ2-1, with TRBD1 matching over 8 bases. This CDR3 has 14 residues. V was clipped by 3 bases and J by 6 bases; unmatched bases: 4. The germline CDR1 and CDR2 sequences are LNHDA and SQIVND (reference sequence). The CDR3 DNA follows: TGTGCCAGTAGTATCCAGACAGGGGCCAATGAGCAGTTCTTC. It is translated as CASSIQTGANEQFF.

The chain employs TRBV5-6 and TRBJ2-3; maybe TRBD1 (5 bases). V was cut by 4 bases and J by 7 bases, with 16 bases left in between. This CDR3 spans 14 amino acids. Germline lookup yields CDR1 SGHDT and CDR2 YYEEEE. CDR3 region: CASSPEGVTHTQYF. CDR3 sequence (DNA): TGTGCCAGCAGCCCGGAAGGGGTAACACATACGCAGTATTTT.

The gene calls are TRBV28 and TRBJ1-2; D gene unclear. V shed 2 bases and J shed 8 bases, with 18 bases lying between them. The CDR3 length is 15 residues. Germline loops: CDR1 MDHEN, CDR2 SYDVKM. The CDR3 bases are TGTGCCAGCAGTTTAATTGAGTGGAGCGTTGAGGGCTACACCTTC. It codes for CASSLIEWSVEGYTF.

The V call is TRBV19, the J call TRBJ1-5; the D gene is possibly TRBD1 (5 bases). V was pared by 3 bases and J by 6 bases, with 15 bases between. Germline V gene data show CDR1 as LNHDA and CDR2 as SQIVND (reference sequence). The CDR3 extends over 15 amino acids. In DNA form, the CDR3 reads TGTGCCAGTAGTATTGCTCAGGGTGGTCGTCAGCCCCAGCATTTT. Translated: CASSIAQGGRQPQHF.